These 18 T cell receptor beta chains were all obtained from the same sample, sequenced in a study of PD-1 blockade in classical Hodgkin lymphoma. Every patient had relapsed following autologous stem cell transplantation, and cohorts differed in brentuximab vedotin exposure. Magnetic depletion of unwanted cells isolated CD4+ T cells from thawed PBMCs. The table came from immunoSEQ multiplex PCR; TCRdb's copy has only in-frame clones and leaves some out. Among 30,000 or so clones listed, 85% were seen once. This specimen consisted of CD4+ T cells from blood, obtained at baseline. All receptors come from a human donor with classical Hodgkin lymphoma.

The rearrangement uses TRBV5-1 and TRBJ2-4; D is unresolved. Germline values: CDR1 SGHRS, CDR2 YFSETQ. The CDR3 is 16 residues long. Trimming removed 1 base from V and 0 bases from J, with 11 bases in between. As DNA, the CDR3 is TGCGCCAGCAGCTTGCCACAGTTACGAGCCAAAAACATTCAGTACTTC. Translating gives CASSLPQLRAKNIQYF.

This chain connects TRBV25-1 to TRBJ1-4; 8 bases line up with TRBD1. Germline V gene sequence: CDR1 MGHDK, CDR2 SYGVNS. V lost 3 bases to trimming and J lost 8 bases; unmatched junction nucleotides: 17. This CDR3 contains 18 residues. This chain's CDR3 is CASSDSIDPGQAKEKLFF. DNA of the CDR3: TGTGCCAGCAGTGATTCCATTGACCCGGGACAGGCGAAGGAAAAACTGTTTTTT.

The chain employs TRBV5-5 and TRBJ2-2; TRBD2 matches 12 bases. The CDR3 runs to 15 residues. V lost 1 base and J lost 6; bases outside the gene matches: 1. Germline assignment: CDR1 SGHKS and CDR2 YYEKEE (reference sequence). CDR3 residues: CASSLRLAGAGELFF. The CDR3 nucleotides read TGTGCCAGCAGCTTGAGACTAGCGGGAGCCGGGGAGCTGTTTTTT.

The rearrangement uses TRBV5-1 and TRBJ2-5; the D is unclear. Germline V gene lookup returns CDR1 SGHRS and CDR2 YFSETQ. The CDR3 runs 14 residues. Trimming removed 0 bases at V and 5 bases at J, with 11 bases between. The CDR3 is CASSLGPSEETQYF. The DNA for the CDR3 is TGCGCCAGCAGCTTGGGCCCGTCCGAGGAGACCCAGTACTTC.

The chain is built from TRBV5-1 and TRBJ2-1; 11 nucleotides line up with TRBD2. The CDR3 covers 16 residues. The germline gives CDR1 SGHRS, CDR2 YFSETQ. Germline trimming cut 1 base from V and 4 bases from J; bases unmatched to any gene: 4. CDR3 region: CASSLSLAGEYNEQFF. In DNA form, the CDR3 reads TGCGCCAGCAGCTTGTCACTAGCGGGAGAGTACAATGAGCAGTTCTTC.

The CDR3 region has the DNA TGTGCCAGCAGCTCTCAAGGGGCAGCAAATCGGAATACGCAGTATTTT. This encodes CASSSQGAANRNTQYF. The gene calls are TRBV27 and TRBJ2-3, with D perhaps matching TRBD1 (5 bases). Trimming pared 6 bases from V and 7 bases from J, leaving 23 bases between. Germline V gene sequence: CDR1 MNHEY, CDR2 SMNVEV (reference sequence). This CDR3 spans 16 amino acids.

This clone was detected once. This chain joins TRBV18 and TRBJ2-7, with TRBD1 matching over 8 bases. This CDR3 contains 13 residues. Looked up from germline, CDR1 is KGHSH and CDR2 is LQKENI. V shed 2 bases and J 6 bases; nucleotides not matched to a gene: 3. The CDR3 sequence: CASSPSGGREQYF. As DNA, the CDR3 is TGTGCCAGCTCACCATCAGGGGGCCGCGAGCAGTACTTC.

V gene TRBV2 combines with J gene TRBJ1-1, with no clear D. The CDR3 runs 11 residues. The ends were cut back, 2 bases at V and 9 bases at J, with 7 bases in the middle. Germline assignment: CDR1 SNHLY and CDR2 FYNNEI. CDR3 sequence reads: CASSELSKAFF. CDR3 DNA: TGTGCCAGCAGTGAATTGTCGAAAGCTTTCTTT.

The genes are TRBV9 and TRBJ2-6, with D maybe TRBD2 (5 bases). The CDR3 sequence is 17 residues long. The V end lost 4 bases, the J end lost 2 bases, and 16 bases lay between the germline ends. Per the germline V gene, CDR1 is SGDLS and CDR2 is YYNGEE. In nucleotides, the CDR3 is TGTGCCAGCAGCTCCCAGGTGAGGGTGCCTGGGGCCAACGTCCTGACTTTC. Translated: CASSSQVRVPGANVLTF.

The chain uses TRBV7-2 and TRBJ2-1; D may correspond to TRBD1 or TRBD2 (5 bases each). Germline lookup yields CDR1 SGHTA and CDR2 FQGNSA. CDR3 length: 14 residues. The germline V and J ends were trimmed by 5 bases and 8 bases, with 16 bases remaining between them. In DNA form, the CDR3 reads TGTGCCAGCAGCCCGAGAGGGGTGAACGATGAGCAGTTCTTC. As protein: CASSPRGVNDEQFF.

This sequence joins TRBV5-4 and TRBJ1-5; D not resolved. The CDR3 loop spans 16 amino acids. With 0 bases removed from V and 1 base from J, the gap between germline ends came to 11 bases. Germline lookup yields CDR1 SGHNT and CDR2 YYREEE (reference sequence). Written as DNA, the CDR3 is TGTGCCAGCAGCTTGGACGGCCAATCGAGCAATCAGCCCCAGCATTTT. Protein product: CASSLDGQSSNQPQHF. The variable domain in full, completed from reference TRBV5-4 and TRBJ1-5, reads ETGVTQSPTHLIKTRGQQVTLRCSSQSGHNTVSWYQQALGQGPQFIFQYYREEENGRGNFPPRFSGLQFPNYSSELNVNALELDDSALYLCASSLDGQSSNQPQHFGDGTRLSIL.

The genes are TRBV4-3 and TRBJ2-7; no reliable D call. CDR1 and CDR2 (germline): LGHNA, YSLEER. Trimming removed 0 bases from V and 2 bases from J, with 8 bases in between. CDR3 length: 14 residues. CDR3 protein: CASSQDFPAYEQYF. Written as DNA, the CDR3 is TGCGCCAGCAGCCAAGACTTCCCAGCCTACGAGCAGTACTTC.

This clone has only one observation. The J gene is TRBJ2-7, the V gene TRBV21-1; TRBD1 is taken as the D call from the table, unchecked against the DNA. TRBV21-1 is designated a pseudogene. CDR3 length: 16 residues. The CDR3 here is CASSKGGDRSSSEQYF. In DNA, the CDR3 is TGTGCCAGCAGCAAAGGGGGAGACAGGTCCTCCTCCGAGCAGTACTTC.

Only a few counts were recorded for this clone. The CDR3 reads CASSETGTVDYGYTF. DNA of the CDR3: TGCGCCAGCAGCGAGACAGGGACCGTAGACTATGGCTACACCTTC. This chain connects TRBV5-1 to TRBJ1-2; 7 bases line up with TRBD1. CDR1 SGHRS and CDR2 YFSETQ come from the germline V gene. This CDR3 comprises 15 residues. The trim removed 4 bases at V and 3 bases at J, leaving 9 bases unmatched.

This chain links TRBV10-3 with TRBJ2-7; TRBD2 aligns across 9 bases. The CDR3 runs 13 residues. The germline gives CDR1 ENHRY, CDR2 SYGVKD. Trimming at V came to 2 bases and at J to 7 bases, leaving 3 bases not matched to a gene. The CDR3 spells CAISEGLAIEQYF. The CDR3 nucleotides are TGTGCCATCAGTGAGGGACTAGCGATAGAGCAGTACTTC.

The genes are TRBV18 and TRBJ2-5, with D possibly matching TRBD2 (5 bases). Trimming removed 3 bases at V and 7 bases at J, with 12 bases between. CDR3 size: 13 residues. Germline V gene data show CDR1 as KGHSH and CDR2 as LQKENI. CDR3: CASSPPAGLTQYF. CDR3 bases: TGTGCCAGCTCACCTCCCGCGGGCCTGACCCAGTACTTC.

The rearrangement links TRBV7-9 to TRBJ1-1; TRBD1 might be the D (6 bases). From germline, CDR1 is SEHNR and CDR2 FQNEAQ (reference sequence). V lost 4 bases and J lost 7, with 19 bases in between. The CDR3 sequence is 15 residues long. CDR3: CASSSRGGQTLEAFF. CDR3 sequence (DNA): TGTGCCAGCAGCTCCCGGGGTGGACAGACCCTTGAAGCTTTCTTT. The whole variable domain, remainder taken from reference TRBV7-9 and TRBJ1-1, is DTGVSQNPRHKITKRGQNVTFRCDPISEHNRLYWYRQTLGQGPEFLTYFQNEAQLEKSRLLSDRFSAERPKGSFSTLEIQRTEQGDSAMYLCASSSRGGQTLEAFFGQGTRLTVV.

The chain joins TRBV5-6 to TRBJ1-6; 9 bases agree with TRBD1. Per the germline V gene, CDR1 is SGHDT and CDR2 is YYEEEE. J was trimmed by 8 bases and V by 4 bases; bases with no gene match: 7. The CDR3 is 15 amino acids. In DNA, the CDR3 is TGTGCCAGCAGCCGAGACAGGGGGGCTTATTCACCCCTCCACTTT. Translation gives CASSRDRGAYSPLHF. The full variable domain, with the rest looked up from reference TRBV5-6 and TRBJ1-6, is DAGVTQSPTHLIKTRGQQVTLRCSPKSGHDTVSWYQQALGQGPQFIFQYYEEEERQRGNFPDRFSGHQFPNYSSELNVNALLLGDSALYLCASSRDRGAYSPLHFGNGTRLTVT.